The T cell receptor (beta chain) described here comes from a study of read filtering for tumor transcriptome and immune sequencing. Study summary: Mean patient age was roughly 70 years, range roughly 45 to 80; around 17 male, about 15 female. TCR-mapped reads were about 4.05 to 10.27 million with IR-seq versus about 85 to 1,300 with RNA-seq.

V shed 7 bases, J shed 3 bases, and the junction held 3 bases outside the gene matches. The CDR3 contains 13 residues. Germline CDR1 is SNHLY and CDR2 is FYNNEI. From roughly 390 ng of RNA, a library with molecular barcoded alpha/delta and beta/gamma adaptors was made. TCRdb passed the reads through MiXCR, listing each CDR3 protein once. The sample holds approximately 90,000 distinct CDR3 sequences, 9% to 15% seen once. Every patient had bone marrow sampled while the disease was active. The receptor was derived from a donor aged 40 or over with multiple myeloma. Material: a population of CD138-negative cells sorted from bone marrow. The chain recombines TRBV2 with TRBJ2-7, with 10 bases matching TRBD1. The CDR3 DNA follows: TGTGCCAGCAAAGGGACAGGGGACTACGAGCAGTACTTC. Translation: CASKGTGDYEQYF.